The text below deals with one T cell receptor (beta chain). As for time point: baseline pretreatment blood. As to treatment: 15 Gy SBRT to primary tumor, nephrectomy 4 weeks later. Repertoires were generated with immunoSEQ multiplex PCR, while TCRdb's copy carries only in-frame clones and drops some. Of 150,000 or so clones in the sample, 88% were seen once. This entry comes from a study of radiation and T cells in renal cell carcinoma. V gave up 4 bases and J gave up 4 bases, with 20 bases separating them. In germline, CDR1 is SGHRS, CDR2 YFSETQ. The CDR3 covers 16 residues. Source: blood, taken from a patient whose treatment included radiotherapy and nephrectomy. The chain links TRBV5-1 to TRBJ1-1; a possible D gene is TRBD1 (5 bases). The receptor was isolated from a woman in her 70s with renal cell carcinoma. The CDR3 is CASSPREASSGTEAFF. The CDR3 region has the DNA TGCGCCAGCAGCCCCAGGGAGGCCTCCTCGGGCACTGAAGCTTTCTTT.